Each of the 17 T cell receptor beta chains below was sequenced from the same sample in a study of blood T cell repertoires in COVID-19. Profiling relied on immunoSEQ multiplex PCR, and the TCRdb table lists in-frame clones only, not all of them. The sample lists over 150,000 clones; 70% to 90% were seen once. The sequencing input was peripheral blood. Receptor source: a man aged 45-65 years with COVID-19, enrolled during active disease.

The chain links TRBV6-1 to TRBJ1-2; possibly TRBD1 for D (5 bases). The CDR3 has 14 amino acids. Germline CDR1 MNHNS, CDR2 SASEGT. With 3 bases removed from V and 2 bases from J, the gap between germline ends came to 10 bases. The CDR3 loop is CASSDRVKNYGYTF. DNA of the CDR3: TGTGCCAGCAGTGACAGGGTGAAGAACTATGGCTACACCTTC.

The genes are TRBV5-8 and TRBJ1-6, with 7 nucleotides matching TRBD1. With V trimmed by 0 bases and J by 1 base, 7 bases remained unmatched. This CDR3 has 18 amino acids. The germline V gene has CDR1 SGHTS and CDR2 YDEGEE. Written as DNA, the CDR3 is TGTGCCAGCAGCTTGGTCACAGGGGCTAGGTCCTATAATTCACCCCTCCACTTT. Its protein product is CASSLVTGARSYNSPLHF.

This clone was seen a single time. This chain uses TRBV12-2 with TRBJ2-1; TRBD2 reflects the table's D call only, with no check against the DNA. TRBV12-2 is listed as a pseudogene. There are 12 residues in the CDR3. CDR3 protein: CASRFWGGEQFF. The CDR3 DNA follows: TGTGCAAGTCGCTTCTGGGGAGGTGAGCAGTTCTTC.

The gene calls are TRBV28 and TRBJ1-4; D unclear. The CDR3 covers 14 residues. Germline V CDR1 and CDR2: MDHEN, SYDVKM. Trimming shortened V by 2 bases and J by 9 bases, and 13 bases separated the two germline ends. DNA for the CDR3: TGTGCCAGCAGTTTACCAGGTTTTGGTCAAAAACTGTTTTTT. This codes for CASSLPGFGQKLFF. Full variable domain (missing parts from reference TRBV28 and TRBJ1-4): DVKVTQSSRYLVKRTGEKVFLECVQDMDHENMFWYRQDPGLGLRLIYFSYDVKMKEKGDIPEGYSVSREKKERFSLILESASTNQTSMYLCASSLPGFGQKLFFGSGTQLSVL.

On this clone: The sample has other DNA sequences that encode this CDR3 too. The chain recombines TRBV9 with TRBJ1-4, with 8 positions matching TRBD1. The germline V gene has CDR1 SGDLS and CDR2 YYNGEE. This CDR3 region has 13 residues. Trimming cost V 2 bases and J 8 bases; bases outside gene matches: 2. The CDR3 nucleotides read TGTGCCAGCAGCGTGAGACAGGGGGAAAAACTGTTTTTT. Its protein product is CASSVRQGEKLFF.

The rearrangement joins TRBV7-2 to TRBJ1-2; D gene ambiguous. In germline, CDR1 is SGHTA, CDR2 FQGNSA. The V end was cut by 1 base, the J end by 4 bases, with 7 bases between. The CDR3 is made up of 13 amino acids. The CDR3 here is CASSLVPGYGYTF. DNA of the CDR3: TGTGCCAGCAGCTTAGTCCCGGGCTATGGCTACACCTTC.

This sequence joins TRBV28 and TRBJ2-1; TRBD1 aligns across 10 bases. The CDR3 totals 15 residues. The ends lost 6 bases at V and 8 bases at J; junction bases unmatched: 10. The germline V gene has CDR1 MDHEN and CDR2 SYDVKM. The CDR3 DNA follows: TGTGCCAGCAGACATCCGGGACAGGGGTCGGATGAGCAGTTCTTC. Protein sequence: CASRHPGQGSDEQFF. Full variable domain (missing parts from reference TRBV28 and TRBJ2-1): DVKVTQSSRYLVKRTGEKVFLECVQDMDHENMFWYRQDPGLGLRLIYFSYDVKMKEKGDIPEGYSVSREKKERFSLILESASTNQTSMYLCASRHPGQGSDEQFFGPGTRLTVL.

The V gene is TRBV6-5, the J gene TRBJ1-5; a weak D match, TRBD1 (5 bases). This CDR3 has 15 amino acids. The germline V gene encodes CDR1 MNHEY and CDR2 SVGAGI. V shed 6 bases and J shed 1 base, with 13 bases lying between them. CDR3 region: CASSGGVWSNQPQHF. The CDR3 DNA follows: TGTGCCAGCAGCGGAGGGGTATGGAGCAATCAGCCCCAGCATTTT.

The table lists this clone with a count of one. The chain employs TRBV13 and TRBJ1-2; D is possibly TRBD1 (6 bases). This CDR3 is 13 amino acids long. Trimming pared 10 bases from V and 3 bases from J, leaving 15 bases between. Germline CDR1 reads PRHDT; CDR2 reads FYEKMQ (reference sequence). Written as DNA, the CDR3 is TGTGCCACCACTCGGGGGGCCCACTATGGCTACACCTTC. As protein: CATTRGAHYGYTF.

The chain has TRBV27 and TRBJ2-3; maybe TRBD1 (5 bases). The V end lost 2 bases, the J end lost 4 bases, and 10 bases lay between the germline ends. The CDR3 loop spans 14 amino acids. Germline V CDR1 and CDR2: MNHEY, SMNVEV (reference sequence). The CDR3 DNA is TGTGCCAGCAGTTTACGTCCACAGGCAGATACGCAGTATTTT. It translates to CASSLRPQADTQYF.

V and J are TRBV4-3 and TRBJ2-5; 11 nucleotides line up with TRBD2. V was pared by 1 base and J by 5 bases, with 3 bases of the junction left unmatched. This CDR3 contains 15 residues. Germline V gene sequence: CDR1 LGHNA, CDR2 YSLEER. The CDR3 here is CASSQVAGGHETQYF. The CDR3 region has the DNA TGCGCCAGCAGCCAAGTAGCGGGGGGGCACGAGACCCAGTACTTC.

CDR3 in amino acids: CASSPTPGQGPDTQYF. CDR3 sequence (DNA): TGTGCCAGCAGCCCAACCCCGGGACAGGGCCCAGATACGCAGTATTTT. The chain has TRBV7-9 and TRBJ2-3; 9 positions agree with TRBD1. Trimming cost V 5 bases and J 4 bases; bases outside gene matches: 10. The CDR3 spans 16 residues. The V gene's germline CDR1 is SEHNR and CDR2 FQNEAQ (reference sequence). Variable domain in full (rest from reference TRBV7-9 and TRBJ2-3): DTGVSQNPRHKITKRGQNVTFRCDPISEHNRLYWYRQTLGQGPEFLTYFQNEAQLEKSRLLSDRFSAERPKGSFSTLEIQRTEQGDSAMYLCASSPTPGQGPDTQYFGPGTRLTVL.

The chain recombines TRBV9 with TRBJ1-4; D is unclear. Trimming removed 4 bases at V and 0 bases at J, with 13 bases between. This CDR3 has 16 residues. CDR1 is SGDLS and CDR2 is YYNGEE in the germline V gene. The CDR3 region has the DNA TGTGCCAGCAGCCGCGGGCAGGCAACAACTAATGAAAAACTGTTTTTT. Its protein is CASSRGQATTNEKLFF.

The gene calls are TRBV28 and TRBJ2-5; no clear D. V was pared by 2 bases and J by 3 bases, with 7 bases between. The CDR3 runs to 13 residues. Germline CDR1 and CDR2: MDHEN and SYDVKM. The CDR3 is CASSLSHEETQYF. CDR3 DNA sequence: TGTGCCAGCAGTTTAAGCCATGAAGAGACCCAGTACTTC.

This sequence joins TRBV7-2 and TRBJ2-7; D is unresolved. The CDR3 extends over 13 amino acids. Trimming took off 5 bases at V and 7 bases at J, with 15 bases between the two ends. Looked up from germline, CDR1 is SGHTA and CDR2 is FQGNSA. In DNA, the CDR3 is TGTGCCAGCAGCAGGAGCTCCGACGGAGAGCAGTACTTC. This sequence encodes CASSRSSDGEQYF.

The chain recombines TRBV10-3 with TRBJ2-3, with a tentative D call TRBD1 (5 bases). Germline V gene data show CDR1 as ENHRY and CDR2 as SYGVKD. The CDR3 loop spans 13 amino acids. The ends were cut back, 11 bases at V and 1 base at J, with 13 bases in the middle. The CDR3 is CAVSWGGTDTQYF. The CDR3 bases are TGTGCCGTTAGTTGGGGCGGCACAGATACGCAGTATTTT.

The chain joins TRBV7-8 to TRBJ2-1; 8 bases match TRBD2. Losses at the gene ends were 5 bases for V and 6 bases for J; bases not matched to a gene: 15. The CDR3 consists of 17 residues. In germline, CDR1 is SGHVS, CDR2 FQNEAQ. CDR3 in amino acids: CASSPGLGLVNGNEQFF. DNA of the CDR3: TGTGCCAGCAGCCCGGGACTAGGGCTGGTTAACGGCAATGAGCAGTTCTTC. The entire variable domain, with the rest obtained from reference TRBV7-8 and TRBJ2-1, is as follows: GAGVSQSPRYKVAKRGQDVALRCDPISGHVSLFWYQQALGQGPEFLTYFQNEAQLDKSGLPSDRFFAERPEGSVSTLKIQRTQQEDSAVYLCASSPGLGLVNGNEQFFGPGTRLTVL.